In its sample, the clone carrying this T cell receptor (beta chain) was seen many times. Its matching antigen is unknown. The data derive from a study of T-cell memory formation after mild COVID-19. General observations from the study: That cross-reactive memory joined was suggested by some responding clones appearing in pre-infection memory. Clones from the second wave (peaking day 37) had unconfirmed SARS-CoV-2 specificity.

5'RACE with constant-segment primers built TCRalpha and TCRbeta cDNA libraries with UMIs. TCRdb re-derived calls from the 5' RACE reads in MiXCR, one entry per CDR3 protein. The sample consists of about 190,000 distinct CDR3 sequences, 10% of them appearing once. With 5 bases removed from V and 4 bases from J, the gap between germline ends came to 14 bases. The germline V gene encodes CDR1 SGHTA and CDR2 FQGTGA. The CDR3 covers 15 residues. The origin of this receptor is a man in his late teens or twenties who had mild COVID-19 (a few samples of this study predate the infection). Cell type and time point are not known. The rearrangement links TRBV7-3 to TRBJ2-2; TRBD1 might be the D (6 bases). The material sequenced was PBMCs or a T cell subset sorted from them (not recorded which). In nucleotides, the CDR3 is TGTGCCAGCAGCACCTCGGGACATATCACCGGGGAGCTGTTTTTT. Residues: CASSTSGHITGELFF.